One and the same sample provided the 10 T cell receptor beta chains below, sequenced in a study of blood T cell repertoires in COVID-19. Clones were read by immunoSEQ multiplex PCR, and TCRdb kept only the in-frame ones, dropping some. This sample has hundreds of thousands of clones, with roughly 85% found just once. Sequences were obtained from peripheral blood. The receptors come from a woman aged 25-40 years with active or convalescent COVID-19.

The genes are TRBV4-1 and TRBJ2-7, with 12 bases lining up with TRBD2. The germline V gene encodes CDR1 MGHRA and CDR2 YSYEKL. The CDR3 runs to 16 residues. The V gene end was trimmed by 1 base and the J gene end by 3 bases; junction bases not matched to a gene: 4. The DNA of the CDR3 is TGCGCCAGCAGCCAAGTCCTACTAGCGGGGGGCTACGAGCAGTACTTC. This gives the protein CASSQVLLAGGYEQYF.

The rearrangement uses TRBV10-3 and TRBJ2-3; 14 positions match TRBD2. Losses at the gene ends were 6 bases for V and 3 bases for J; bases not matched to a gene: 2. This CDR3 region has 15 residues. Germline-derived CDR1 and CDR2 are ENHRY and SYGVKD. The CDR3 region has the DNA TGTGCCATCAGGCGGACTAGCGGGAGGACAGATACGCAGTATTTT. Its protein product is CAIRRTSGRTDTQYF.

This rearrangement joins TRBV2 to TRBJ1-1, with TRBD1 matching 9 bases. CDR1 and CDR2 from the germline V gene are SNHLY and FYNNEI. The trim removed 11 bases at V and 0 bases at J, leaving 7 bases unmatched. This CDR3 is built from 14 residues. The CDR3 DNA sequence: TGTGCCGGGGGACAGGGTGTTCTGAACACTGAAGCTTTCTTT. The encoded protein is CAGGQGVLNTEAFF.

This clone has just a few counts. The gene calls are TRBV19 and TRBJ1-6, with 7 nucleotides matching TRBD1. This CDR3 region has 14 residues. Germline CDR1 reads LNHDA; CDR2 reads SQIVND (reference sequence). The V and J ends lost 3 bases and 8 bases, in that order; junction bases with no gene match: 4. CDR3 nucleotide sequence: TGTGCCAGTAGTATGACAGGGATCGATTCACCCCTCCACTTT. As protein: CASSMTGIDSPLHF.

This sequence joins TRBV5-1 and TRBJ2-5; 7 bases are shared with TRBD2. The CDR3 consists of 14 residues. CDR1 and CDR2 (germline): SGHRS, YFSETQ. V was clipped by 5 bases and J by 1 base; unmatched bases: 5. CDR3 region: CASSSPSGQETQYF. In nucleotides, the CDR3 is TGCGCCAGCAGTTCGCCTAGCGGCCAAGAGACCCAGTACTTC. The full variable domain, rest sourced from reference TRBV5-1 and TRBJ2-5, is KAGVTQTPRYLIKTRGQQVTLSCSPISGHRSVSWYQQTPGQGLQFLFEYFSETQRNKGNFPGRFSGRQFSNSRSEMNVSTLELGDSALYLCASSSPSGQETQYFGPGTRLLVL.

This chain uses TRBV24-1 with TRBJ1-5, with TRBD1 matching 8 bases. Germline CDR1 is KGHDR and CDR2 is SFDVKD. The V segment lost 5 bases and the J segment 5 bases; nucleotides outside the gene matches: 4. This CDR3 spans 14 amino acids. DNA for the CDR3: TGTGCCACCAGTGCGAGGGGACAGGATCAGCCCCAGCATTTT. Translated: CATSARGQDQPQHF.

As DNA, the CDR3 is TGTGCCAGTAGTATAACAGCCTATGGCTACACCTTC. Its translation: CASSITAYGYTF. The V gene is TRBV19, the J gene TRBJ1-2, with D uncertain. The V and J ends lost 2 bases and 4 bases respectively, with 5 bases between them. Germline lookup yields CDR1 LNHDA and CDR2 SQIVND (reference sequence). The CDR3 spans 12 residues.

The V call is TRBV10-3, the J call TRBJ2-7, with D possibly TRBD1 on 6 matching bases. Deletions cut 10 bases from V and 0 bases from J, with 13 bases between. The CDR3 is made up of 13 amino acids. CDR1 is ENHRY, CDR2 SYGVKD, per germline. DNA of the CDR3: TGTGCCACCACCGGACAGCTCTCCTACGAGCAGTACTTC. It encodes CATTGQLSYEQYF.

This CDR3 reads CASSRAGGEGYTF. For the CDR3, the DNA is TGTGCCAGCAGCCGTGCAGGGGGCGAGGGCTACACCTTC. The chain uses TRBV6-5 and TRBJ1-2; 8 bases line up with TRBD1. The ends lost 6 bases at V and 8 bases at J; junction bases unmatched: 8. This CDR3 region has 13 residues. Germline-derived CDR1 and CDR2 are MNHEY and SVGAGI.

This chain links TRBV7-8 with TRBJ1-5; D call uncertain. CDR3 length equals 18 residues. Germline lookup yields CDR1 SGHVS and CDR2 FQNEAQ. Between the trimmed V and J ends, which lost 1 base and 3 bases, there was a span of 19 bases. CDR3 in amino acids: CASSLGAPYSRDNQPQHF. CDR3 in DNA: TGTGCCAGCAGCTTAGGGGCCCCATATTCTCGGGACAATCAGCCCCAGCATTTT.